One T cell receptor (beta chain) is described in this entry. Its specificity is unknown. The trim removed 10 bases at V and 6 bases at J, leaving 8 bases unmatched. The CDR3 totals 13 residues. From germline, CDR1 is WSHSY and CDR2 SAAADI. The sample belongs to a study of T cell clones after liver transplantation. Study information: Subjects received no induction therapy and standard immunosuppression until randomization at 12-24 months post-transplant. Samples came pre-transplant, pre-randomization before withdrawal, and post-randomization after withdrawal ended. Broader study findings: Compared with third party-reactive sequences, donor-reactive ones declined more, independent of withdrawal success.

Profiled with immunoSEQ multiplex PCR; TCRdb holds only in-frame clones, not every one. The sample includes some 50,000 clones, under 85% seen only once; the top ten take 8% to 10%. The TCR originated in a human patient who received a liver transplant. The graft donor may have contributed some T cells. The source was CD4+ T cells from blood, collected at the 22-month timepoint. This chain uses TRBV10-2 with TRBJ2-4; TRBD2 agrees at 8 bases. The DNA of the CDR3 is TGCGCCACCGCTGGCGCGGGGGGAAACATTCAGTACTTC. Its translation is CATAGAGGNIQYF.